This T cell receptor beta chain was recovered during a study of OX40 agonist ivuxolimab in advanced cancers. In the study overall: Three dose-escalation patients had partial responses: one with hepatocellular carcinoma and two with cutaneous melanoma.

Data came from immunoSEQ multiplex PCR; TCRdb stores just in-frame clones and leaves some out. Of fewer than 100,000 clones in the sample, about 89% are singletons; the top ten hold more than 8.5%. Remarks on this clone: Its antigen is currently unknown.

Findings of the study overall: Among the lowest levels of clonal expansion were found in partial responders at 0.1-3.0 mg/kg.

Germline values: CDR1 KGHSH, CDR2 LQKENI. The CDR3 covers 16 residues. Trimming removed 3 bases from V and 4 bases from J, with 16 bases in between. V usage is TRBV18 and J usage is TRBJ1-5; no clear D. The receptor was isolated from an adult with an advanced solid tumor such as melanoma, head and neck, liver or kidney cancer. The sample in question was CD4+ or CD8+ T cells sorted from blood, obtained in a trial of the OX40 agonist ivuxolimab. CDR3 coding DNA: TGTGCCAGCTCACCTCGGGGAAGCGGAGTGAATCAGCCCCAGCATTTT. Translation: CASSPRGSGVNQPQHF.